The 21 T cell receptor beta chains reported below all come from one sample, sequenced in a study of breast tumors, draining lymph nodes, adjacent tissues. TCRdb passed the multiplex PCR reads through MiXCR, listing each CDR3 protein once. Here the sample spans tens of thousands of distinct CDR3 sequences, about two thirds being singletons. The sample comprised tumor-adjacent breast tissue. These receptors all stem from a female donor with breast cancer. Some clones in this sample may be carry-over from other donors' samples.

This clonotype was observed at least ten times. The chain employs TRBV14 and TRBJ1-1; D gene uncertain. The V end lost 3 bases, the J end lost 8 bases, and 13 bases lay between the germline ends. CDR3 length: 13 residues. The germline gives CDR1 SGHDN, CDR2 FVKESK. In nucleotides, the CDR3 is TGTGCCAGCAGCCAGGCAGGAACACTCGAAGCTTTCTTT. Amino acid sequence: CASSQAGTLEAFF.

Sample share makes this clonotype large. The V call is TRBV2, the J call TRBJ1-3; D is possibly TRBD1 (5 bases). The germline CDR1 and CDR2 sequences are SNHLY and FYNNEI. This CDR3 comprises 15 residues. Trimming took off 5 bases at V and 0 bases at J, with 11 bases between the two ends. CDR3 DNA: TGTGCCAGCAGTTTAGACAGTTACTCTGGAAACACCATATATTTT. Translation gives CASSLDSYSGNTIYF.

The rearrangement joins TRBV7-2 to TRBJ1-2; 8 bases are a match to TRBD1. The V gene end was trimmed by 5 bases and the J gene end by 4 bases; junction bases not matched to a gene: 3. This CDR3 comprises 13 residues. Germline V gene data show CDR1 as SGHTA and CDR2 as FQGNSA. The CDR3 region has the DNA TGTGCCAGCAGCCAAGGACAGGGCTATGGCTACACCTTC. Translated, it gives CASSQGQGYGYTF. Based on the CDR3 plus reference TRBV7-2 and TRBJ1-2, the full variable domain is GAGVSQSPSNKVTEKGKDVELRCDPISGHTALYWYRQSLGQGLEFLIYFQGNSAPDKSGLPSDRFSAERTGGSVSTLTIQRTQQEDSAVYLCASSQGQGYGYTFGSGTRLTVV.

DNA for the CDR3: TGTGCCAGCAGTCCTGGGGGATCAACTAATGAAAAACTGTTTTTT. Protein product: CASSPGGSTNEKLFF. The chain joins TRBV2 to TRBJ1-4; a possible D gene is TRBD1 (5 bases). Trimming removed 5 bases from V and 0 bases from J, with 10 bases in between. The CDR3 sequence is 15 residues long. The germline V gene encodes CDR1 SNHLY and CDR2 FYNNEI.

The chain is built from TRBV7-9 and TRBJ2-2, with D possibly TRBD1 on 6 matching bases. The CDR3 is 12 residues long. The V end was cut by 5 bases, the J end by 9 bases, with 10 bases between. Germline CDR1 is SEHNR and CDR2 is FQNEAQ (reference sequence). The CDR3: CASSPTGWELFF. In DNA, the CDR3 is TGTGCCAGCAGCCCGACAGGCTGGGAGCTGTTTTTT. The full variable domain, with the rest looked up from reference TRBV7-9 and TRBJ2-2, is DTGVSQNPRHKITKRGQNVTFRCDPISEHNRLYWYRQTLGQGPEFLTYFQNEAQLEKSRLLSDRFSAERPKGSFSTLEIQRTEQGDSAMYLCASSPTGWELFFGEGSRLTVL.

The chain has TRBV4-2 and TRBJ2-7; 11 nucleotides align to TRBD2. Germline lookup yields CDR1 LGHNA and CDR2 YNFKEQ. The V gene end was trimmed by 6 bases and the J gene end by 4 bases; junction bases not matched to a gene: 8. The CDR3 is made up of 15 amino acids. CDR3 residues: CASRPLAGERYEQYF. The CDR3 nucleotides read TGTGCCAGCAGACCACTAGCGGGGGAGCGGTACGAGCAGTACTTC.

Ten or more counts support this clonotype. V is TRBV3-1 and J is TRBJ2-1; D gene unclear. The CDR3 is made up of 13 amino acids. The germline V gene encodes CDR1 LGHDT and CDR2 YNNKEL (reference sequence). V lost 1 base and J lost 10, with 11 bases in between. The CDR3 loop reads CASSQAMPSEQFF. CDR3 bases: TGTGCCAGCAGCCAAGCGATGCCCTCCGAGCAGTTCTTC.

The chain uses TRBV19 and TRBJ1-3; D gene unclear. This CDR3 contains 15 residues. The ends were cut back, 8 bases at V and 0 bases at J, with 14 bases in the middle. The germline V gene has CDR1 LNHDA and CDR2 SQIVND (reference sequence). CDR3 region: CASAVPASSGNTIYF. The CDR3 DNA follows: TGTGCCAGTGCGGTCCCAGCCAGCTCTGGAAACACCATATATTTT.

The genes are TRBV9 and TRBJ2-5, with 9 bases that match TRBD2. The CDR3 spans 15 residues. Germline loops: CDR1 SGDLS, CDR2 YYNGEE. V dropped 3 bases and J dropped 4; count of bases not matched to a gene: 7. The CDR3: CASSASGDARETQYF. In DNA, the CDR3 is TGTGCCAGCAGCGCTAGCGGGGATGCTCGAGAGACCCAGTACTTC.

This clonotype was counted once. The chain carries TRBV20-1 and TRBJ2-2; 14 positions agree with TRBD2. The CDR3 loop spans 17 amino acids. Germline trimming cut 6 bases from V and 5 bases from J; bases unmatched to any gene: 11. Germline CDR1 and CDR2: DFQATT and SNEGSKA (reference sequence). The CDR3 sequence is CSAAGTSGRGRTGELFF. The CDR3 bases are TGCAGTGCCGCCGGGACTAGCGGGAGAGGTCGGACCGGGGAGCTGTTTTTT.

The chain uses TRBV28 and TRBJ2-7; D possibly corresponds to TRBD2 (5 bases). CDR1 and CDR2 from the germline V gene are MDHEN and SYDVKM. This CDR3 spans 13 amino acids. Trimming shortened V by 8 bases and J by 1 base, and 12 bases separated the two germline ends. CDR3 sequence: CASLGGESYEQYF. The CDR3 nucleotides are TGTGCCAGCTTAGGTGGGGAGTCCTACGAGCAGTACTTC. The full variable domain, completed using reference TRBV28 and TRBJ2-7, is DVKVTQSSRYLVKRTGEKVFLECVQDMDHENMFWYRQDPGLGLRLIYFSYDVKMKEKGDIPEGYSVSREKKERFSLILESASTNQTSMYLCASLGGESYEQYFGPGTRLTVT.

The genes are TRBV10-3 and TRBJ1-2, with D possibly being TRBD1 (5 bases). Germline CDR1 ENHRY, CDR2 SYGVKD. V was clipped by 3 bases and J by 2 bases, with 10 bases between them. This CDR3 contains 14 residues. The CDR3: CAISDIGGNYGYTF. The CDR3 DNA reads TGTGCCATCAGTGATATTGGGGGAAACTATGGCTACACCTTC.

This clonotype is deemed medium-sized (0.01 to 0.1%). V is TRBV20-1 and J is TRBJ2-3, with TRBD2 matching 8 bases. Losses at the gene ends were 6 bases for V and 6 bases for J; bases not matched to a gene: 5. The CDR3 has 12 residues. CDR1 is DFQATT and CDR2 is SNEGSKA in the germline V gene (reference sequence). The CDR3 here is CSANGGADTQYF. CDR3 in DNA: TGCAGTGCCAACGGGGGGGCCGATACGCAGTATTTT.

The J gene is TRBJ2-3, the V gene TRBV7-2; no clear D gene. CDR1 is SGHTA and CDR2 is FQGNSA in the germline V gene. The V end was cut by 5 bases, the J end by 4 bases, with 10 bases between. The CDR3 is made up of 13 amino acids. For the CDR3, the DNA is TGTGCCAGCAGCGCCCTCGTGGCAGATACGCAGTATTTT. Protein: CASSALVADTQYF.

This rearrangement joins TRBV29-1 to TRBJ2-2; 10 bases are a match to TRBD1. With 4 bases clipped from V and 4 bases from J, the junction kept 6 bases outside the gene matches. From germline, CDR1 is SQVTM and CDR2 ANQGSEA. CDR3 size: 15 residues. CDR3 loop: CSVGTGTGVTGELFF. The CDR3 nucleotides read TGCAGCGTTGGAACCGGGACAGGGGTCACCGGGGAGCTGTTTTTT.

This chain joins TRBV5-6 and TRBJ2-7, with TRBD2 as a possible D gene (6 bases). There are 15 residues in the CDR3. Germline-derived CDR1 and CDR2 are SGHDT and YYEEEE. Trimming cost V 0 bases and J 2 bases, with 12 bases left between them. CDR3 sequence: CASSLVGGEPYEQYF. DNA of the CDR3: TGTGCCAGCAGCTTGGTTGGAGGGGAACCCTACGAGCAGTACTTC.

DNA for the CDR3: TGCAGCGTTGAGCTAGCGGGAGGCTCAGTTTTCTTC. It is translated as CSVELAGGSVFF. The rearrangement uses TRBV29-1 and TRBJ2-1, with 11 nucleotides matching TRBD2. The CDR3 extends over 12 amino acids. The germline CDR1 and CDR2 sequences are SQVTM and ANQGSEA. The V segment lost 3 bases and the J segment 16 bases; nucleotides outside the gene matches: 8.

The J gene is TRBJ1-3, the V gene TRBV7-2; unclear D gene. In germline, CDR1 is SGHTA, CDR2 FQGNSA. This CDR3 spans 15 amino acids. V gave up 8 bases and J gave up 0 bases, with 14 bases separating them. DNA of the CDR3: TGTGCCAGCTCAGAGCAGGCACCCTCTGGAAACACCATATATTTT. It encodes CASSEQAPSGNTIYF.

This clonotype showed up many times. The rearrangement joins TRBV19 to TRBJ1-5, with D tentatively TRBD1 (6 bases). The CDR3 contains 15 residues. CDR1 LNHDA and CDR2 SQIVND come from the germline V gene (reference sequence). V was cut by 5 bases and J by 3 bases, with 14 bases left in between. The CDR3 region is CASSVIRDINQPQHF. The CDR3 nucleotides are TGTGCCAGTAGTGTCATCCGGGACATCAATCAGCCCCAGCATTTT.

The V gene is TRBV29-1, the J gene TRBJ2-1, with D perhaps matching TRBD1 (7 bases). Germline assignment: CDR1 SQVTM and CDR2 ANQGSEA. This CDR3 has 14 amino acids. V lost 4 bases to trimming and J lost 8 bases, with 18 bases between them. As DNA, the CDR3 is TGCAGCGTTGCCCGACTAGTAGGGGGCCATGAGCAGTTCTTC. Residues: CSVARLVGGHEQFF.

This chain's CDR3 is CASSSPGRVELPLHF. The CDR3 DNA reads as TGTGCCAGCAGCTCTCCGGGAAGGGTTGAGTTACCCCTCCACTTT. This chain joins TRBV11-2 and TRBJ1-6; D gene uncertain. CDR3 length equals 15 residues. Germline V lookup: CDR1 SGHAT, CDR2 FQNNGV. V was pared by 4 bases and J by 12 bases, with 19 bases between.